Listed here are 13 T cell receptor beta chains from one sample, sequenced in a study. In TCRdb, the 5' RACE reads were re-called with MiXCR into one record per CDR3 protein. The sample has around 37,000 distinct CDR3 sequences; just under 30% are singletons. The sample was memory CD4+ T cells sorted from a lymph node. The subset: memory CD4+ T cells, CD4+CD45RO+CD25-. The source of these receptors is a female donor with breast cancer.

The CDR3: CASRFGTKSIQYF. CDR3 sequence (DNA): TGTGCCAGCAGGTTCGGGACTAAATCCATTCAGTACTTC. The V gene is TRBV12-3 or TRBV12-4, the J gene TRBJ2-4; 7 bases map to TRBD2. CDR3 length: 13 amino acids. The junction had 8 bases not matched to a gene; V was cut back by 6 bases and J by 9 bases.

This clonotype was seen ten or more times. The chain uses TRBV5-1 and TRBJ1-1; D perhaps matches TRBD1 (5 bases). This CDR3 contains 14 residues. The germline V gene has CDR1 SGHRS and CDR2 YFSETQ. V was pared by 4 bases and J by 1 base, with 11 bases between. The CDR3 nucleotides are TGCGCCAGCAGCCCAGGGACGGCGAACACTGAAGCTTTCTTT. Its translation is CASSPGTANTEAFF.

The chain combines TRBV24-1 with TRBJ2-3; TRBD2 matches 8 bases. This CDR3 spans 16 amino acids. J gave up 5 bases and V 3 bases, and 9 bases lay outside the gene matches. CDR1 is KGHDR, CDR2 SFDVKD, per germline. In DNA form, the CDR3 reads TGTGCCACCAGTGATCCGTCAGCGGGGGTGGGAGATACGCAGTATTTT. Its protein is CATSDPSAGVGDTQYF.

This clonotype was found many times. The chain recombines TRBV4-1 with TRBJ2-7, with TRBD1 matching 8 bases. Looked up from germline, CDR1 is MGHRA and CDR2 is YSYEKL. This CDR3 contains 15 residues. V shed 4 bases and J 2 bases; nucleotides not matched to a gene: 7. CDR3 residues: CASSPGQGLAYEQYF. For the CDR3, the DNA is TGCGCCAGCAGCCCTGGACAGGGACTCGCCTACGAGCAGTACTTC.

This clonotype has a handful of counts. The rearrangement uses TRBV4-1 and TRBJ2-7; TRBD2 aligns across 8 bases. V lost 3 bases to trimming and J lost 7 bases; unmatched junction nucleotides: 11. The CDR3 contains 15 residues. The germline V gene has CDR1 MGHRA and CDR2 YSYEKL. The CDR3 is CASSQVAGQSGEQYF. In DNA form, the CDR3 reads TGCGCCAGCAGCCAGGTAGCGGGGCAGTCTGGTGAGCAGTACTTC.

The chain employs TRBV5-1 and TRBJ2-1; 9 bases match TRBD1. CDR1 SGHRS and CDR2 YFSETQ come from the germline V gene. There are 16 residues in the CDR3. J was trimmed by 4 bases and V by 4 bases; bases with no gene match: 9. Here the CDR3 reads CASSPTGTGRYNEQFF. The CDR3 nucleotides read TGCGCCAGCAGCCCGACCGGGACAGGGAGGTACAATGAGCAGTTCTTC.

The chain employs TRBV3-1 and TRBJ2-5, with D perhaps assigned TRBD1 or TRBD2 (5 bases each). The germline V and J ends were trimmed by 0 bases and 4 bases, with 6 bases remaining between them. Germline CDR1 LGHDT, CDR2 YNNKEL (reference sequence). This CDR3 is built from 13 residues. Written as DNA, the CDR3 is TGTGCCAGCAGCCAAGATGGGGGAGAGACCCAGTACTTC. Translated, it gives CASSQDGGETQYF.

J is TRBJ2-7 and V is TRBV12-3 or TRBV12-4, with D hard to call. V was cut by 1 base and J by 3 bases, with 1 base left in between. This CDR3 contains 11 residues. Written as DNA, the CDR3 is TGTGCCAGCAGTTTAGACTACGAGCAGTACTTC. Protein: CASSLDYEQYF.

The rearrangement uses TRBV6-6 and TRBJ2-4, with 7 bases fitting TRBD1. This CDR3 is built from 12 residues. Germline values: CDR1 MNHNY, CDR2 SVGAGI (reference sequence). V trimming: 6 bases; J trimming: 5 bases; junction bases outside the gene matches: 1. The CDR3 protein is CASRGTENIQYF. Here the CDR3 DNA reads TGTGCCAGCAGGGGGACAGAAAACATTCAGTACTTC.

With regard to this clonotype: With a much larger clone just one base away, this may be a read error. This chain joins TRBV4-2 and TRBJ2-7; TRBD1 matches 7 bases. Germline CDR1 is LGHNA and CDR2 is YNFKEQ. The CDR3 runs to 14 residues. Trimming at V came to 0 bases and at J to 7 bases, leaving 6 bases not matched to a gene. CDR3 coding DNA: TGTGCCAGCAGCCAAGAAGTCAGGGGGAGTGAGCAGTACTTC. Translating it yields CASSQEVRGSEQYF.

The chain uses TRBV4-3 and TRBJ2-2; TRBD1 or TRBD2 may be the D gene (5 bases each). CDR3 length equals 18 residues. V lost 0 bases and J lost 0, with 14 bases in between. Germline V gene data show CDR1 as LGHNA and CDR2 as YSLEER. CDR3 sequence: CASSQDPPWGTNTGELFF. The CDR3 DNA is TGCGCCAGCAGCCAAGATCCCCCGTGGGGGACGAACACCGGGGAGCTGTTTTTT.

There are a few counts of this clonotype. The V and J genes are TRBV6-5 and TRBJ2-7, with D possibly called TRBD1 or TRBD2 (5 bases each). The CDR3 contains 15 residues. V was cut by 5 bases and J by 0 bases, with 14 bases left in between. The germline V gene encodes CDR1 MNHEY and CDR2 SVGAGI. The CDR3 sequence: CASSDMGRVSYEQYF. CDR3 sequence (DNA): TGTGCCAGCAGTGATATGGGGCGGGTCTCCTACGAGCAGTACTTC.

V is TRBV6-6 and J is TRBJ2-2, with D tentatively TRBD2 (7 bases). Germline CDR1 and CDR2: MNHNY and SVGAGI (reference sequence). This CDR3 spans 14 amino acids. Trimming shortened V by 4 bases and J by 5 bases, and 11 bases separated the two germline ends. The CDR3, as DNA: TGTGCCAGCAGTTGGGGGCGGGAGACCGGGGAGCTGTTTTTT. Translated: CASSWGRETGELFF.